These T cell receptor beta chains were read from a single sample in a study of shared clonotypes between healthy human individuals. Assay: immunoSEQ multiplex PCR; the TCRdb copy retains only in-frame clones and omits some. The data contain about 1.5 million clones, 95% to 99% of them seen just once; the ten biggest clones take up roughly 0.45%. The sequencing sample was made of naive CD4+ T cells sorted from blood. Receptors originate from a man aged 25-45 years in good health. CDR3s include the opening cysteine and the closing phenylalanine or tryptophan. A D gene is named only where the DNA matches it firmly. The listing skips clone size in some rows; elsewhere it reads once, few, many or a size class.

TRBJ2-7 TRBV6-5 - - CASSYSDPPEQYF TGTGCCAGCAGTTACTCGGACCCCCCCGAGCAGTACTTC
TRBJ2-1 TRBV11-1 - once CASSLGPGPYNEQFF TGTGCCAGCAGCTTAGGGCCAGGGCCCTACAATGAGCAGTTCTTC
TRBJ1-3 TRBV11-2 - - CASSSPRGNTIYF TGTGCCAGCAGCTCCCCTCGCGGAAACACCATATATTTT
TRBJ2-3 TRBV27 TRBD1 - CASGRTGGTDTQYF TGTGCCAGCGGACGGACAGGGGGCACAGATACGCAGTATTTT
TRBJ2-1 TRBV4-2 TRBD2 - CASSQGSGRAYNEQFF TGTGCCAGCAGCCAAGGTAGCGGGAGGGCCTATAATGAGCAGTTCTTC
TRBJ1-1 TRBV7-8 - - CASSYLKEAFF TGTGCCAGCAGCTACCTGAAAGAAGCTTTCTTT
TRBJ2-6 TRBV9 - - CASSVGSSGANVLTF TGTGCCAGCAGCGTTGGCAGCTCTGGGGCCAACGTCCTGACTTTC
TRBJ1-4 TRBV2 TRBD1 once CASSAYRGTNEKLFF TGTGCCAGCAGTGCATACAGGGGGACTAATGAAAAACTGTTTTTT
TRBJ2-2 TRBV28 TRBD2 - CASRGGRKVGELFF TGTGCCAGCCGGGGCGGGAGGAAGGTCGGGGAGCTGTTTTTT
TRBJ2-5 TRBV28 TRBD2 - CASRQLAERETQYF TGTGCCAGCAGACAACTAGCGGAACGAGAGACCCAGTACTTC
TRBJ2-1 TRBV29-1 TRBD2 - CSVGAAGARDSYNEQFF TGCAGCGTAGGCGCAGCGGGGGCCCGGGATTCCTACAATGAGCAGTTCTTC
TRBJ2-3 TRBV5-1 TRBD1 - CASSLVRTGGSMSTDTQYF TGCGCCAGCAGCTTGGTTCGGACAGGGGGCAGTATGAGCACAGATACGCAGTATTTT
TRBJ1-1 TRBV6-1 TRBD1 - CASSSDRGHTEAFF TGTGCCAGCAGTTCGGACAGGGGACACACTGAAGCTTTCTTT
TRBJ2-7 TRBV14 TRBD1 - CASSQVGTGGVQYF TGTGCCAGCAGCCAAGTGGGGACAGGGGGCGTGCAGTACTTC
TRBJ1-1 TRBV6-5 - - CASKEGGTEAFF TGTGCCTCGAAGGAGGGCGGCACTGAAGCTTTCTTT
TRBJ2-3 TRBV28 - - CASRQSGSTDTQYF TGTGCCAGCAGACAAAGCGGGAGCACAGATACGCAGTATTTT
TRBJ2-7 TRBV7-9 - - CASSPPAAGDNHEQYF TGTGCCAGCAGCCCCCCTGCAGCCGGGGACAACCACGAGCAGTACTTC
TRBJ1-1 TRBV6-6 - - CASSSLGASHTEAFF TGTGCCAGCAGTTCCCTAGGGGCCAGCCACACTGAAGCTTTCTTT
TRBJ1-1 TRBV10-3 - - CAISESIGQGARTEAFF TGTGCCATCAGTGAGTCGATCGGGCAGGGAGCTAGGACTGAAGCTTTCTTT
TRBJ1-1 TRBV11-2 TRBD1 - CASSGLRDSDTEAFF TGTGCCAGCAGCGGTCTACGGGACAGCGACACTGAAGCTTTCTTT
TRBJ1-5 TRBV18 - - CASSPRDGSNQPQHF TGTGCCAGCTCACCAAGGGACGGTAGCAATCAGCCCCAGCATTTT
TRBJ2-6 TRBV27 - - CASSSTGANVLTF TGTGCCAGCAGTTCCACTGGGGCCAACGTCCTGACTTTC
TRBJ2-2 TRBV28 TRBD1 - CATQQGNAGELFF TGTGCCACCCAACAGGGGAACGCCGGGGAGCTGTTTTTT
TRBJ1-4 TRBV5-1 - - CASSFNVGDEKLFF TGCGCCAGCAGCTTTAACGTGGGGGATGAAAAACTGTTTTTT
TRBJ1-5 TRBV6-6 - - CASSYSSDQPQHF TGTGCCAGCAGTTACTCCTCGGATCAGCCCCAGCATTTT
TRBJ2-1 TRBV7-2 - - CASSFRGYEQFF TGTGCCAGCAGCTTTCGAGGATATGAGCAGTTCTTC
TRBJ1-1 TRBV18 - - CASSPSGVLSNTEAFF TGTGCCAGCTCACCCTCAGGGGTCCTATCGAACACTGAAGCTTTCTTT
TRBJ1-1 TRBV10-3 TRBD1 - CASHRTGILSTEAFF TGTGCCTCTCACCGGACAGGGATACTGAGCACTGAAGCTTTCTTT
TRBJ2-1 TRBV10-1 TRBD1 - CASSDSGQGRNEQFF TGCGCCAGCAGTGATTCCGGACAGGGTCGAAATGAGCAGTTCTTC
TRBJ1-2 TRBV6-5 TRBD1 - CASSPPPTGGYGYTF TGTGCCAGCAGCCCTCCGCCTACAGGGGGTTATGGCTACACCTTC
TRBJ2-1 TRBV5-4 TRBD2 - CASSLSLAGVNEQFF TGTGCCAGCAGCTTGAGTCTAGCGGGAGTAAATGAGCAGTTCTTC
TRBJ2-2 TRBV5-4 - - CASTPSRANTGELFF TGTGCCAGCACCCCATCGAGGGCTAACACCGGGGAGCTGTTTTTT
TRBJ2-3 TRBV5-4 - once CASSLGGRAADTQYF TGTGCCAGCAGCTTGGGGGGCCGGGCCGCAGATACGCAGTATTTT
TRBJ2-1 TRBV4-2 - - CASSPGGNYNEQFF TGTGCCAGCAGCCCAGGAGGGAATTACAATGAGCAGTTCTTC
TRBJ1-5 TRBV28 TRBD1 - CASSFPRDRGFGQPQHF TGTGCCAGCAGTTTCCCCAGGGACAGGGGTTTTGGTCAGCCCCAGCATTTT
TRBJ2-1 TRBV2 - - CASPRGYEQFF TGTGCCAGCCCCCGAGGGTATGAGCAGTTCTTC
TRBJ2-7 TRBV9 - once CASSVGAQTRGGDYEQYF TGTGCCAGCAGCGTAGGGGCACAGACCAGAGGGGGTGACTACGAGCAGTACTTC
TRBJ1-2 TRBV5-1 - - CASSPGLRHYGYTF TGCGCCAGCAGCCCGGGACTGAGGCACTATGGCTACACCTTC
TRBJ1-1 TRBV5-1 - - CASSLAVQSEAFF TGCGCCAGCAGCTTGGCCGTCCAGTCTGAAGCTTTCTTT
TRBJ1-3 TRBV6-5 - once CASSYGGTTGNTIYF TGTGCCAGCAGTTATGGAGGGACGACTGGAAACACCATATATTTT
TRBJ2-6 TRBV27 TRBD1 - CASQATGDSGANVLTF TGTGCCAGCCAAGCGACAGGGGACTCTGGGGCCAACGTCCTGACTTTC
TRBJ1-4 TRBV28 - - CASSLFNVAGPSFANEKLFF TGTGCCAGCAGCCTATTCAATGTGGCAGGGCCATCGTTCGCTAATGAAAAACTGTTTTTT
TRBJ2-5 TRBV28 - once CASSLRGNQETQYF TGTGCCAGCAGTTTACGGGGGAACCAAGAGACCCAGTACTTC
TRBJ2-1 TRBV9 TRBD1 once CASSEQGVGYNEQFF TGTGCCAGCAGTGAACAGGGGGTTGGATACAATGAGCAGTTCTTC